A selection of T cell receptor beta chains follows, all from one sample in a study of untreated major depressive disorder. Sequencing was performed with immunoSEQ multiplex PCR; in TCRdb, only in-frame clones are kept and a portion is missing. The table records almost 20,000 clones, around 85% of them present only once. The material sequenced was CD4+ T cells from PBMCs. These receptors were obtained from a woman aged 25 to 45 in good health. Each CDR3 is given with its conserved first and last residue. D genes are given only for firm matches. The size entry is marked missing in some rows and otherwise reads once, few, many or a size class.

v_gene	d_gene	abundance	j_gene	CDR3aa	CDR3nt
TRBV6-1	TRBD1	few	TRBJ1-2	CASRGIGQGGAYTF	TGTGCCAGCAGGGGGATTGGACAGGGTGGTGCCTACACCTTC
TRBV2	-	-	TRBJ1-2	CASSIRVIYGYTF	TGTGCCAGCAGTATTAGAGTCATCTATGGCTACACCTTC
TRBV14	-	-	TRBJ2-7	CASSRTAGYEQYF	TGTGCCAGCAGCCGGACAGCCGGGTACGAGCAGTACTTC
TRBV6-6	-	few	TRBJ1-5	CASSITTNQPQHF	TGTGCCAGCAGTATCACCACCAATCAGCCCCAGCATTTT
TRBV7-9	-	-	TRBJ1-4	CASSLGGISPRLFF	TGTGCCAGCAGCTTGGGGGGGATCTCCCCGAGACTGTTTTTT
TRBV28	-	-	TRBJ2-2	CASSLRGLPTGELFF	TGTGCCAGCAGTTTACGTGGACTTCCGACCGGGGAGCTGTTTTTT
TRBV4-1	TRBD2	-	TRBJ2-5	CASSRLAGGETQYF	TGCGCCAGCAGCCGACTAGCGGGAGGAGAGACCCAGTACTTC
TRBV27	TRBD1	-	TRBJ1-5	CASRDRVYSNQPQHF	TGTGCCAGTCGGGACAGAGTATATAGCAATCAGCCCCAGCATTTT
TRBV5-4	-	-	TRBJ2-2	CASTSLGPGRTGELFF	TGTGCCAGCACCTCTTTGGGGCCAGGGCGCACCGGGGAGCTGTTTTTT
TRBV18	-	-	TRBJ2-7	CASSPPRAVGLYEQYF	TGTGCCAGCTCACCACCACGAGCGGTGGGGCTCTACGAGCAGTACTTC
TRBV18	-	-	TRBJ2-3	CASSPAGSGTDTQYF	TGTGCCAGCTCACCGGCAGGGTCGGGCACAGATACGCAGTATTTT
TRBV4-1	TRBD1	-	TRBJ1-1	CASSTPRQGGGVNTEAFF	TGCGCCAGCAGCACGCCGCGCCAAGGGGGCGGTGTGAACACTGAAGCTTTCTTT
TRBV18	-	-	TRBJ2-3	CASSPQGRRESAKVAPTDTQYF	TGTGCCAGCTCACCACAGGGGCGACGGGAGTCCGCCAAAGTCGCACCCACAGATACGCAGTATTTT